Given below is one T cell receptor (beta chain) in context. The antigen it recognizes is unknown. One end of the junction is discordant with germline, which a read error may explain. Reading from cysteine to phenylalanine, the CDR3 counts 15 amino acids. Here the CDR3 DNA is all that survives: 45 bases in frame from base 1. The germline V gene specifies SGHTA as CDR1 and FQGNSA as CDR2. Libraries were built with the immunoSEQ multiplex PCR assay. A mixture of 60 forward primers for TCR Vbeta segments and 13 reverse primers for TCR Jbeta segments was used in the multiplex PCR. Amplification of the CDR3 region of rearranged TCR beta genes was performed with a multiplex PCR assay on genomic DNA. On the Illumina HiSeq System, the amplified TCR beta libraries were sequenced as 87-base-pair reads. As for how the authors treated the data: In a later analysis, some 80 million unique TCR beta chains were counted across the 650 to 700 repertoires, and around 10 million of these chains were shared by at least two donors. Raw reads were error-corrected and collapsed into unique sequences by a nearest-neighbor algorithm in which closely related sequences were merged to remove PCR and sequencing errors. Alignment of CDR3 sequences to IMGT reference sequences was used to assign V, D and J gene segments. For a sequence to be retained, a match of at least six nucleotides to both a V gene segment and a J gene segment was required. A rearrangement was called productive if the CDR3 had no stop codons and remained in frame with V and J, and every other rearrangement was called non-productive. CDR3 was defined by IMGT convention, running from the second conserved V-encoded cysteine to the conserved J-encoded phenylalanine. Sequences without an unambiguous match to a single V gene segment were excluded from the earlier analysis of about 600 of the donors. In an earlier analysis of 500 to 750 of the donors, V segments were called functional above 56.7% productive rearrangements and were called segregating when the between-donor standard deviation exceeded 5%. A statistical classification framework was built to diagnose cytomegalovirus status from the catalog of TCR beta chain sequences. In a later analysis, V and J genes were assigned by comparing TCR nucleotide sequences against IMGT/GENE-DB human TR gene sequences. A later analysis assigned CDR3 sequences and most-parsimonious VDJ recombination scenarios with the TCRdist pipeline. A later analysis defined each TCR beta chain by its CDR3 amino acid sequence plus V-gene family, and excluded reads lacking a unique V-gene family. A later analysis removed nearly 600 highly shared, low-generation-probability nucleotide sequences to deal with suspected cross-contamination and a sequencing artifact. A later analysis calculated a clonal expansion index for each public chain from normalized within-repertoire ranks of inferred template counts. A later analysis computed generation probabilities with a VDJ recombination model fitted to out-of-frame rearrangements, and checked the results against IGoR. In a later analysis, hypergeometric tests were used to score TCR-TCR, TCR-HLA and TCR-CMV co-occurrence, with a repertoire-size bias correction applied to TCR pairs. To estimate false discovery rates, a later analysis permuted the HLA or CMV assignments 20 times. In a later analysis, co-occurring TCRs were grouped with DBSCAN, and TCRdist sequence similarity was added when clustering was performed within HLA-allele-positive subsets. For co-occurrence clustering, repertoires with fewer than 30,000 or more than 120,000 public chains were excluded, along with 5 or 6 repertoires with anomalous nucleotide sharing. TCRdb re-hosts the immuneACCESS table, in-frame sequences only. Its copies lack some clones; in the studies checked, an unresolved V gene accounts for under half of them, and the cause for the rest is not known. D and trimming come from the DNA, and the V and J calls and clone size come from that table. This sample gives around 120,000 clones in total; around three quarters of them show up just once. The ten most abundant clones make up approximately 5.3% of the sample.

This entry comes from a study of cytomegalovirus exposure and HLA in healthy donors (dated by TCRdb to 2015 to 2018). About the investigation overall: An earlier analysis of 587 of the donors reported 250 to 300 Gb of sequence data and about 100 million unique TCR beta sequences from some 180 million T cells. Four or five DR-DQ haplotypes were treated as single units for association and clustering because of strong linkage in the cohort. To predict cytomegalovirus infection status, the study brought together high-throughput TCR immunosequencing, statistical association of individual TCRs with disease status, and machine learning. Along with the roughly 610-subject first cohort, a separate validation cohort of roughly 110 different subjects was used. Rather than using new phenotypic data, the later analysis identified candidate immune exposures from TCR beta sequences and from how often those sequences occurred across donors. The aim of the study was to test whether cataloging public T cell receptors could identify signatures of past pathogen exposure. To study patterns of TCR occurrence, a later analysis re-analyzed previously published TCR beta repertoires from 550 to 800 donors and added high-resolution HLA genotyping. In an earlier analysis of 587 of the donors, high-throughput TCR beta sequencing was used to judge whether each TCR beta V gene segment behaved as functional or pseudogenic. Among a few hundred genotyped donors of the cohort, an average of around 240,000 unique TCR beta nucleotide sequences were sequenced per donor, roughly 18% of them non-productive. The T cell repertoires of 666 subjects were profiled by immunosequencing and related to cytomegalovirus serostatus. The number of donors typed differed by locus, with roughly 620-630 for A, B, C, DRB1 and DQB1, approximately 500 for DQA1, about 610 for DPA1, and over 400 for DPB1. Every repertoire in the discovery cohort had been generated on one and the same sequencing platform. Both class I and class II loci were covered by HLA typing, at four-digit resolution. Donor age, sex, ethnicity and CMV serostatus were collected together with the repertoire data. An early release that covered 500 to 800 HLA-typed donors contained about 300 gigabases of sequencing data and 70 million to 100 million unique TCR sequences. A later genetic analysis took genome-wide SNP genotypes for about 55% of the 666 donors and used that subset as a discovery cohort. Among the roughly 390 genotyped donors, approximately 77% belonged to the genetic ancestry cluster associated with self-reported Caucasian donors.

In total, just over 650 healthy bone marrow donors made up the cohort. At the time of sampling, all cohort members were nominally healthy, though unrecorded immune exposures were likely present. The donor tested CMV seropositive, placing the donor among the 289 seropositive members of the cohort. A peripheral blood sample was collected from each donor, and TCR beta sequencing was performed on peripheral blood mononuclear cells. The Qiagen DNeasy Blood Extraction Kit was used to extract genomic DNA from the blood cell samples. Overall results and qualifications from the work: A cluster of highly shared sequence variants was judged likely to be a technical artifact of the sequencing pipeline. Some IMGT-functional V segments, including TRBV6-2 and TRBV6-3, could not be distinguished by the 87-base-pair reads and were therefore excluded. In vitro tests confirmed that a few of the cytomegalovirus-associated TCR beta chains recognize cytomegalovirus antigens. According to a later analysis, most CMV-associated TCR beta chains appeared to be HLA-restricted, and the HLA associations seemed to be driven largely by CMV exposure. Because counts were too low, approximately 18 rarely observed V segments, including chromosome 9 orphons, were excluded from the earlier analysis of 587 of the donors. A later analysis reported that several top co-occurrence clusters appeared linked to parvovirus B19, influenza, CMV and Epstein-Barr virus. The authors suggested that the approach could potentially be extended to other disease states and immunological phenotypes. Most TCR sequences were observed very rarely across donors, whereas some public TCRs were present in many individuals. In a later analysis, more than 15,000 TCR beta sequences were associated with specific HLA alleles at a false discovery rate of 0.05. Because HLA typing was missing for some donors at each locus, association tests included only the typed subset. Immune exposure information for the cohort was limited to CMV serostatus. Assigning TCR associations to individual alleles was difficult when HLA alleles, especially DR and DQ, strongly co-occurred. According to a later genetic analysis, donors in an Asian-associated ancestry cluster had fewer N-insertions in productive TCRs than the approximately 670-donor mean. Broadly in line with IMGT annotations, most TCR beta V segments showed up in productive rearrangements about 87% or about 30% of the time in an earlier analysis of 450 to 600 of the donors. Cytomegalovirus status was reported to be diagnosed by the classifier with high specificity and sensitivity in both the original and validation cohorts. In a later analysis, HLA-associated TCR beta chains were found to be more clonally expanded and to have lower generation probabilities than equally common non-associated chains. In a later genetic analysis, a missense DCLRE1C variant was associated with V-gene and J-gene trimming of TCR beta chains, and the association was replicated in an independent cohort. The study listed 150 to 200 TCR beta chains as associated with cytomegalovirus. Roughly uniform sequencing depth across donors was assumed in presence/absence analyses, although this assumption may not hold. This cohort had only TCR beta chains sequenced, and the lack of alpha or paired-chain data limited which features could be detected. Correlated functional status among segregating V segments might reflect linkage disequilibrium, but an unknown experimental factor could not be ruled out. A further reported finding was that TCR beta sequences accurately predicted the HLA-A and HLA-B alleles for most subjects in the first cohort. In a later analysis, the rate of TCR association differed among HLA loci, with DRB1 alleles having the most associated TCRs and HLA-C alleles having the fewest.

The source is a female donor in good health and CMV-seropositive. The chain is assembled from TRBV7-2 and TRBJ1-1, with TRBD1 identical over 9 junction bases. Sequenced material: PBMCs. The DNA sequence is given as TGTGCCAGCAGCCTAGCGTCGGGACAGGGCACTGAAGCTTTCTTT. It translates as CASSLASGQGTEAFF. The entire variable domain, with the stretches around the CDR3 drawn from the reference TRBV7-2 and TRBJ1-1 proteins, is GAGVSQSPSNKVTEKGKDVELRCDPISGHTALYWYRQSLGQGLEFLIYFQGNSAPDKSGLPSDRFSAERTGGSVSTLTIQRTQQEDSAVYLCASSLASGQGTEAFFGQGTRLTVV.